Listed here is a single T cell receptor beta chain. This sample is part of a study of blood T cell repertoires in COVID-19. Germline V CDR1 and CDR2: SGHKS, YYEKEE (reference sequence). V lost 0 bases and J 2 bases, leaving 5 bases between the germline ends. This CDR3 region has 14 residues. The protocol was immunoSEQ multiplex PCR, while the TCRdb copy is restricted to in-frame clones and leaves out a portion. The data hold some 85,000 clones, with 65% to 80% observed a single time. The sequence was collected from a woman of 80 years or more with active or convalescent COVID-19. Sequenced material: peripheral blood. The chain employs TRBV5-5 and TRBJ2-2; unclear D gene. The CDR3 nucleotides are TGTGCCAGCAGCTTGGGGCAAAACACCGGGGAGCTGTTTTTT. Translating it yields CASSLGQNTGELFF.